This T cell receptor beta chain was recorded in a study of T cells in women clearing cervical HPV infection. Study-wide results and limits: Effector/memory and HPV-specific T cells were not isolated, and association timing is unknown.

Some clones are missing from TCRdb's copy, which holds only in-frame ones; the method was immunoSEQ multiplex PCR. The sample holds roughly 36,000 clones. There are 15 residues in the CDR3. The ends lost 2 bases at V and 7 bases at J; junction bases unmatched: 5. CDR1 and CDR2 from the germline V gene are SGHVS and FNYEAQ. With respect to this clone: Its antigen remains unidentified. The read ends 3 residues before the CDR3 terminus; that terminus is restored from the germline J gene.

The sample was blood buffy coat. This TCR came from a woman aged 18 to 75 with a cervical HPV16 infection that either progressed to CIN3+ or cleared (not recorded which). V gene TRBV7-6 combines with J gene TRBJ2-1, with 10 bases lining up with TRBD2. CDR3 DNA, as far as it was read: TGTGCCAGCAGCTTAAACTCACTAGCGGGGAATGAG. Amino acids: CASSLNSLAGNE. In full, the CDR3 is CASSLNSLAGNEQFF.